This TCR beta chain appears in the sequencing data of a study of blood T cells in healthy people across ages (dated by TCRdb to 2015 to 2017). Concerning the study at large: In model experiments, template switching captured about one uniquely barcoded TCR beta cDNA molecule for every two T cells. To avoid experimental bias, donors of different ages were spread randomly across the sequencing lanes. Two additional independent replicas of 1 million unique cDNA reads from the same blood draw were analyzed for two donors (one aged 18 to 30 and one aged 80 or older). The study measured age-related changes in TCR beta repertoire diversity using deep sequencing normalized with unique cDNA molecular identifiers. Four age groups were formed from the donors: young (average approximately 15 years), middle-aged (approximately 40), aged (under 70) and long-lived (around 82). Broad study findings and their caveats: Because the CMV infection status of the donors was unknown, age-related changes in expanded clonotypes may potentially have been confounded. Conclusive comparison of naive and antigen-experienced compartments was prevented by the profiling of bulk unsorted PBMCs. Compared with the aged group, more naive CD4+ T cells, fewer expanded clones and increased TCR diversity were shown by the long-lived group, suggesting age selection. Total diversity estimates from one million sequenced T cells were considered lower bounds and underestimates. As age increased, observed TCR beta diversity per million T cells dropped in a roughly linear way, and a significant reduction was already evident by age approximately 40. There was a strong correlation between observed TCR beta diversity and the percentage of naive T cells measured by flow cytometry.

With regard to this clonotype: The specificity of this receptor is unknown. It has no much larger one-base neighbor in the sample; base qualities were not kept.

The CDR3 runs 15 residues from the cysteine to the phenylalanine. The DNA shown is the 45-base CDR3, in frame from base 1. V is shortened by 5 bases, J by 8 bases, and the region joining them spans 19 bases. The roughly 38 donors, aged about 6 to 100 years, were systemically healthy Caucasian individuals from Russia. Roughly 9.5 milliliters of peripheral blood were drawn from each donor into EDTA-treated Vacutainer tubes. Ficoll-Paque density-gradient centrifugation was used to isolate PBMCs, with at least 7 million obtained per sample. Total RNA was extracted from PBMCs with Trizol reagent, with at least 5 micrograms obtained per sample. The percentages of naive CD45RAhigh/CD27high T cells were determined by flow cytometry on a PBMC aliquot from every donor. Libraries were built with 5' RACE. The reads were generated on an Illumina HiSeq 2500. The second PCR ran for roughly 7 to 12 cycles and used a J-beta primer mix along with a sample-barcoded 5' primer. Each TCR beta cDNA molecule received a unique molecular identifier from a template-switch 5' adaptor carrying 12 random nucleotides. Each sample yielded at least 3 million CDR3-containing paired-end reads. The Mint cDNA synthesis kit, primed by a TRBC-specific oligonucleotide, was used to synthesize first-strand cDNA from all RNA. All cDNA was treated with uracil-DNA glycosylase and then went through a first 18-cycle PCR with the universal primers M1SS and BC2_uni_R. Per the authors' processing: Each sample was normalized by randomly selecting 1 million high-quality reads, each carrying a distinct molecular identifier. Reads sharing molecular identifiers were discarded rather than binned into consensus sequences. CDR3 identification, clonotype clustering and error correction used MiTCR with a Q25 quality threshold and the strictest error-elimination algorithm. A nonparametric unseen species model with Euler transformation was used to estimate lower-bound total TCR beta diversity. TCRdb reworked the public reads: Q25 trimming with fastp, MiXCR clone assembly, productive beta chains retained. Entries are consolidated by CDR3 protein sequence, retaining the most common genes and DNA. The V and J calls and clone size are TCRdb's, not the authors'. The sample includes 780,000 or so distinct CDR3 sequences, with roughly 50% observed a single time. The ten largest clones take up about two fifths of the sample.

The chain is assembled from TRBV12-3 or TRBV12-4 and TRBJ2-1, with the D assignment possibly TRBD1 or TRBD2, given 5 matching bases for each. Input material: blood. This receptor was identified in an elderly man in good health. The DNA is as follows: TGTGCCAGCAGTCCGTACTCTAGGGGTAGCGATGAGCAGTTCTTC. The encoded protein is CASSPYSRGSDEQFF.